The count of the clone carrying this T cell receptor (beta chain) is one. The CDR3 spans 14 residues. CDR1 is MNHEY and CDR2 is SVGAGI in the germline V gene. V was clipped by 6 bases and J by 4 bases, with 13 bases between them. The data were taken from a study of blood T cell repertoires in COVID-19. Across the whole study: Sites across the United States, Italy and Spain contributed samples from acute and convalescent COVID-19. The cDNA or gDNA used as material had been derived from T cells, B-cell-depleted T cells, or PBMCs.

Authors' analysis steps: Amplification of reference gene primers was used by the study to estimate nucleated cell counts. This table comes from immunoSEQ multiplex PCR, and its TCRdb copy is limited to in-frame clones, with some not included. The V and J calls and the clone size are those of that table, but D and trimming were determined from the DNA. The sample carries 150,000 to 200,000 clones, around 85% recorded once. This rearrangement joins TRBV6-5 to TRBJ1-3; no definite D call. The source is a human donor with acute or convalescent COVID-19. The donor label of this sample is uncertain. The source material was peripheral blood. CDR3 in amino acids: CASRRGQLGNTIYF. The CDR3 DNA is TGTGCCAGCAGGCGGGGTCAACTGGGAAACACCATATATTTT.